This T cell receptor beta chain is from a study of blood T cell repertoires in COVID-19. Whole-study context: Donors in the United States, Italy and Spain gave samples during acute or convalescent COVID-19. PBMCs, B-cell-depleted T cells, or T cells were the source of the cDNA or gDNA that made up the material.

Per the authors' pipeline: Reference gene primer amplification gave estimated nucleated cell counts. TCRdb keeps only in-frame clones here, not all; method: immunoSEQ multiplex PCR. V, J and clone size are those of that table, while D and trimming were read from the DNA. Of about 82,000 clones listed, about 83% are singletons. The germline V gene encodes CDR1 MNHNS and CDR2 SASEGT. There are 15 residues in the CDR3. Trimming removed 0 bases from V and 5 bases from J; junction bases left unmatched: 5. The chain uses TRBV6-1 and TRBJ2-3, with 7 nucleotides matching TRBD2. Sequencing was carried out using peripheral blood. The source of this sequence is a woman aged 60-70 years with acute or convalescent COVID-19. The CDR3 DNA is TGTGCCAGCAGTGAAGCGCGGCGGGAGATAGATACGCAGTATTTT. Protein product: CASSEARREIDTQYF.